There are a few counts of the clone carrying this TCR beta chain. Its antigen remains unidentified. CDR1 and CDR2 from the germline V gene are SGHVS and FNYEAQ. The CDR3 contains 16 residues. Trimming left V 2 bases short and J 3 bases short, with 15 bases between. TCRdb ran MiXCR on the RT-PCR reads and lists one entry per CDR3 protein. The sample lists about 500,000 distinct CDR3 sequences, about 7.2% seen once, with 13% in the top ten. The sample belongs to a study of response to subunit inactivated influenza vaccine. Study-wide results and caveats: Authors proposed each seasonal influenza vaccination draws in few new T cells.

The receptor was derived from a man aged 45-69 years who received an inactivated influenza vaccine. The sequenced sample was PBMCs from blood, obtained around 25 months after vaccination. The chain is built from TRBV7-6 and TRBJ2-3; D may be TRBD2 (7 bases). In DNA, the CDR3 is TGTGCCAGCAGCTTACAGGCTGCGGGGGCAACAGATACGCAGTATTTT. Protein: CASSLQAAGATDTQYF.